The 18 T cell receptor beta chains presented below share a single source sample, sequenced in a study of T cell responses to AZD1222 COVID-19 vaccine. Only in-frame clones appear in the TCRdb table, and some are missing; sequencing was by immunoSEQ multiplex PCR. The sample lists more than 100,000 clones; about 88% were seen once. The sequenced sample was peripheral blood, obtained on day 0 of AZD1222 vaccination. Source of these receptors: an adult in good health.

The CDR3 here is CASSSLWTDGTQYF. The CDR3 DNA follows: TGTGCCAGCAGTTCCCTTTGGACAGACGGGACCCAGTACTTC. This sequence joins TRBV25-1 and TRBJ2-5; tentatively, D is TRBD1 (6 bases). The CDR3 runs to 14 residues. Trimming cost V 5 bases and J 7 bases, with 17 bases left between them. CDR1 MGHDK and CDR2 SYGVNS come from the germline V gene. Combining the CDR3 with reference TRBV25-1 and TRBJ2-5 gives the whole variable domain EADIYQTPRYLVIGTGKKITLECSQTMGHDKMYWYQQDPGMELHLIHYSYGVNSTEKGDLSSESTVSRIRTEHFPLTLESARPSHTSQYLCASSSLWTDGTQYFGPGTRLLVL.

This clone was seen once. V and J are TRBV24-1 and TRBJ2-1; TRBD2 aligns across 11 bases. V was clipped by 0 bases and J by 6 bases; unmatched bases: 6. Germline V CDR1 and CDR2: KGHDR, SFDVKD. CDR3 length equals 17 residues. The CDR3: CATSDLTPGLAANEQFF. CDR3 coding DNA: TGTGCCACCAGTGATTTGACCCCGGGACTAGCGGCCAATGAGCAGTTCTTC.

In its sample, this clone was seen once. V gene TRBV21-1 combines with J gene TRBJ1-2. TRBV21-1 is a listed pseudogene. This CDR3 comprises 16 residues. The CDR3 loop reads CASSKARRGVDYGYTF. DNA of the CDR3: TGTGCCAGCAGCAAAGCGCGTCGGGGAGTGGACTATGGCTACACCTTC.

V is TRBV27 and J is TRBJ2-7; D gene ambiguous. V lost 2 bases and J lost 4, with 9 bases in between. Germline V gene data show CDR1 as MNHEY and CDR2 as SMNVEV (reference sequence). This CDR3 is built from 13 residues. This CDR3 is CASSLGVGYEQYF. Written as DNA, the CDR3 is TGTGCCAGCAGTTTAGGGGTAGGGTACGAGCAGTACTTC.

V gene TRBV9 combines with J gene TRBJ2-7; no reliable D call. The V gene lost 3 bases and the J gene lost 3 bases, with 16 bases spanning the gap. This CDR3 has 15 residues. Germline V gene sequence: CDR1 SGDLS, CDR2 YYNGEE. The CDR3 nucleotides read TGTGCCAGCAGCGGAACCCACAGTTCCCGCTACGAGCAGTACTTC. Protein product: CASSGTHSSRYEQYF. Filled out from reference TRBV9 and TRBJ2-7, the complete variable domain reads DSGVTQTPKHLITATGQRVTLRCSPRSGDLSVYWYQQSLDQGLQFLIQYYNGEERAKGNILERFSAQQFPDLHSELNLSSLELGDSALYFCASSGTHSSRYEQYFGPGTRLTVT.

V and J are TRBV5-1 and TRBJ2-2, with 8 bases fitting TRBD2. V shed 4 bases and J 0 bases; nucleotides not matched to a gene: 8. Germline CDR1 and CDR2: SGHRS and YFSETQ. This CDR3 contains 17 residues. This CDR3 reads CASSPRAGATNTGELFF. CDR3 sequence (DNA): TGCGCCAGCAGCCCAAGAGCGGGAGCTACGAACACCGGGGAGCTGTTTTTT.

CDR3 in amino acids: CASSRLWTSEAYNEQFF. DNA for the CDR3: TGCGCCAGCAGCCGATTATGGACTAGCGAAGCCTACAATGAGCAGTTCTTC. This sequence joins TRBV4-1 and TRBJ2-1; the match to TRBD2 covers 9 bases. The CDR3 sequence is 17 residues long. J gave up 2 bases and V 4 bases, and 9 bases lay outside the gene matches. Germline lookup yields CDR1 MGHRA and CDR2 YSYEKL.

This sequence joins TRBV7-8 and TRBJ1-2, with TRBD1 matching 7 bases. J was trimmed by 7 bases and V by 4 bases; bases with no gene match: 6. Per the germline V gene, CDR1 is SGHVS and CDR2 is FQNEAQ. The CDR3 is made up of 13 amino acids. CDR3 sequence: CASSYDRARGYTF. CDR3 in DNA: TGTGCCAGCAGCTACGACAGGGCGCGTGGCTACACCTTC.

The rearrangement uses TRBV5-6 and TRBJ2-5, with D possibly called TRBD1 or TRBD2 (6 bases each). Deletions cut 0 bases from V and 9 bases from J, with 18 bases between. Looked up from germline, CDR1 is SGHDT and CDR2 is YYEEEE. This CDR3 is built from 15 residues. CDR3 in DNA: TGTGCCAGCAGCTTGGCCACGGGGGCGCGTAGAGCCCAGTACTTC. Its translation is CASSLATGARRAQYF.

V and J are TRBV5-5 and TRBJ2-5; 7 bases align to TRBD1. With 3 bases clipped from V and 2 bases from J, the junction kept 1 base outside the gene matches. CDR1 is SGHKS, CDR2 YYEKEE, per germline (reference sequence). The CDR3 loop spans 13 amino acids. CDR3 coding DNA: TGTGCCAGCAGCTCGGACAGGCAAGAGACCCAGTACTTC. Its translation is CASSSDRQETQYF.

This clone has just one count. The rearrangement links TRBV4-2 to TRBJ2-1; TRBD2 aligns across 10 bases. Germline assignment: CDR1 LGHNA and CDR2 YNFKEQ. V trimming: 1 base; J trimming: 0 bases; junction bases outside the gene matches: 0. This CDR3 has 16 residues. CDR3 sequence (DNA): TGTGCCAGCAGCCAAGTAGCGGGAGGCTCCTACAATGAGCAGTTCTTC. Encoded protein: CASSQVAGGSYNEQFF.

This rearrangement joins TRBV28 to TRBJ2-1; D perhaps matches TRBD2 (5 bases). Germline CDR1 and CDR2: MDHEN and SYDVKM. The CDR3 length is 14 residues. Trimming took off 6 bases at V and 3 bases at J, with 12 bases between the two ends. CDR3 DNA sequence: TGTGCCAGCAGCCCTCATGAGGGCTACAATGAGCAGTTCTTC. This codes for CASSPHEGYNEQFF.

This sequence joins TRBV20-1 and TRBJ2-1; a weak D match, TRBD1 (5 bases). Deletions cut 6 bases from V and 12 bases from J, with 12 bases between. The CDR3 is 10 residues long. CDR1 DFQATT and CDR2 SNEGSKA come from the germline V gene (reference sequence). The CDR3 sequence is CSAARVGQFF. CDR3 DNA: TGCAGTGCCGCCAGGGTGGGGCAGTTCTTC.

The chain has TRBV7-2 and TRBJ2-1, with TRBD2 identical over 8 bases. The CDR3 is 16 amino acids. V shed 0 bases, J shed 2 bases, and the junction held 3 bases outside the gene matches. From germline, CDR1 is SGHTA and CDR2 FQGNSA. This CDR3 reads CASSLAPGLAYNEQFF. CDR3 sequence (DNA): TGTGCCAGCAGCTTAGCGCCGGGACTAGCCTACAATGAGCAGTTCTTC.

V and J are TRBV28 and TRBJ1-5; 9 bases are shared with TRBD1. This CDR3 has 15 amino acids. Germline loops: CDR1 MDHEN, CDR2 SYDVKM. The J segment lost 6 bases and the V segment lost 4 bases, leaving 7 bases of the junction unmatched. In DNA form, the CDR3 reads TGTGCCAGCAGTTCCACAGGGGGCCCGGGTCAGCCCCAGCATTTT. It specifies CASSSTGGPGQPQHF.

The rearrangement joins TRBV15 to TRBJ2-7, with a weak D call TRBD1 (5 bases). CDR3 length equals 15 residues. Looked up from germline, CDR1 is LNHNV and CDR2 is YYDKDF (reference sequence). The V gene lost 5 bases and the J gene lost 5 bases, with 19 bases spanning the gap. The CDR3 region is CATSGSPGQGHEQYF. The CDR3 DNA is TGTGCCACCAGCGGATCTCCCGGGCAGGGCCACGAGCAGTACTTC.

The chain carries TRBV7-2 and TRBJ1-4; perhaps TRBD1 as D (5 bases). The CDR3 length is 15 residues. Germline loops: CDR1 SGHTA, CDR2 FQGNSA. With 2 bases removed from V and 5 bases from J, the gap between germline ends came to 12 bases. CDR3 nucleotides: TGTGCCAGCAGCTTACTTCGGGGGTTGAATGAAAAACTGTTTTTT. As protein: CASSLLRGLNEKLFF.

The chain joins TRBV7-8 to TRBJ2-1; TRBD2 aligns across 11 bases. CDR1 is SGHVS and CDR2 is FQNEAQ in the germline V gene. This CDR3 has 14 amino acids. V lost 10 bases, J lost 7 bases, and 9 bases stayed unmatched. CDR3 in DNA: TGTGCCACCGTAACCAGACTAGCGGGAAATGAGCAGTTCTTC. Translated, it gives CATVTRLAGNEQFF.